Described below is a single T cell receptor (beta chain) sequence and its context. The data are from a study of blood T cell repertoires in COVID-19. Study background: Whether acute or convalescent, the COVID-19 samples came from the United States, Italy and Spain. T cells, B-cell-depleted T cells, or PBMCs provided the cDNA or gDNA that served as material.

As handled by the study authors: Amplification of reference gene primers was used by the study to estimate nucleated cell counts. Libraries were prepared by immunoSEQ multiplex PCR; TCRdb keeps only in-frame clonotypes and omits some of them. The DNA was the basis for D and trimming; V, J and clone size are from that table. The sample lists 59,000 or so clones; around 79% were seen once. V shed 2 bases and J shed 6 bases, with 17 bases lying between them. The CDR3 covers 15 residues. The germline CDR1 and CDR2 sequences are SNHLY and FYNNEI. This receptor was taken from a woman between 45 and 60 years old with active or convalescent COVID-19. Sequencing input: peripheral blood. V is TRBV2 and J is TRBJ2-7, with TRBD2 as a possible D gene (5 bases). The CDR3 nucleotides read TGTGCCAGCAGTGAATTCGGCGGGCCCTTGGGCGAGCAGTACTTC. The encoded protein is CASSEFGGPLGEQYF.